These 30 T cell receptor beta chains share one sample of origin, sequenced in a study of blood T cells in healthy people across ages. Primed by a sample-barcoded 5' primer and a J-beta primer mix, a second PCR proceeded for about 7 to 12 cycles. One entry per CDR3 protein, called by TCRdb with MiXCR from the 5' RACE reads. The repertoire includes hundreds of thousands of distinct CDR3 sequences, roughly 26% of them detected once, and around 3% sits in the top ten. The sample also formed part of further work on T cells of mothers and their children.

Sample: blood. Receptors were obtained from a boy aged 5-17 years in good health.

This clonotype occurred a few times. V and J are TRBV20-1 and TRBJ2-6; possible D gene TRBD1, 5 bases. The CDR3 has 15 amino acids. Trimming stripped 2 bases from V and 2 bases from J, with 10 bases between. Germline V gene data show CDR1 as DFQATT and CDR2 as SNEGSKA (reference sequence). CDR3 residues: CSARLQEAGANVLTF. In DNA form, the CDR3 reads TGCAGTGCTAGATTACAGGAAGCTGGGGCCAACGTCCTGACTTTC.

This clonotype has just a few counts. V and J are TRBV10-3 and TRBJ2-1; 8 bases map to TRBD2. This CDR3 has 16 residues. Trimming at V came to 0 bases and at J to 3 bases, leaving 4 bases not matched to a gene. CDR1 is ENHRY, CDR2 SYGVKD, per germline. The CDR3 spells CAISESNSGGYNEQFF. The CDR3 DNA reads TGTGCCATCAGTGAGTCGAACAGCGGGGGCTACAATGAGCAGTTCTTC.

The chain recombines TRBV20-1 with TRBJ2-5, with a tentative D call TRBD1 (5 bases). TRBJ2-7 matches the DNA end more closely, so the J call is doubtful. Germline CDR1 DFQATT, CDR2 SNEGSKA (reference sequence). This CDR3 is 11 amino acids long. CDR3 DNA: TGCAGTGCTGAACAGGTCTACGAGCAGTACTTC. Translated, it gives CSAEQVYEQYF.

CDR3 residues: CASSPESAGAYNEQFF. The CDR3 nucleotides read TGTGCCAGCAGCCCGGAGAGTGCGGGGGCCTACAATGAGCAGTTCTTC. The chain uses TRBV2 and TRBJ2-1, with TRBD2 matching over 7 bases. This CDR3 has 16 residues. Per germline, CDR1 SNHLY and CDR2 FYNNEI. Trimming cost V 6 bases and J 2 bases; bases outside gene matches: 10.

This clonotype was observed many times. The chain employs TRBV3-1 and TRBJ1-2, with 7 nucleotides matching TRBD1. The V and J ends lost 4 bases and 6 bases, in that order; junction bases with no gene match: 14. Per the germline V gene, CDR1 is LGHDT and CDR2 is YNNKEL (reference sequence). The CDR3 has 16 amino acids. CDR3 amino acids: CASSRGTDVPQDGYTF. The CDR3 DNA is TGTGCCAGCAGCCGAGGGACAGACGTACCCCAGGATGGCTACACCTTC.

This clonotype was detected only a few times. The rearrangement joins TRBV5-5 to TRBJ2-2; D is unclear. The V gene's germline CDR1 is SGHKS and CDR2 YYEKEE (reference sequence). V shed 0 bases and J shed 0 bases, with 6 bases lying between them. CDR3 length: 15 residues. CDR3 region: CASSLEATNTGELFF. The CDR3 DNA reads as TGTGCCAGCAGCTTGGAGGCAACGAACACCGGGGAGCTGTTTTTT.

This clonotype has more than one count but fewer than ten. J is TRBJ2-4 and V is TRBV24-1; weak D call: TRBD1 (5 bases). Germline V gene sequence: CDR1 KGHDR, CDR2 SFDVKD. Trimming pared 4 bases from V and 3 bases from J, leaving 12 bases between. The CDR3 has 15 amino acids. The CDR3 is CATSEPGQGKNIQYF. CDR3 bases: TGTGCCACCAGTGAACCCGGACAAGGCAAAAACATTCAGTACTTC.

This chain connects TRBV9 to TRBJ2-1; TRBD1 is a possible D gene (6 bases). V was pared by 0 bases and J by 1 base, with 11 bases between. Germline values: CDR1 SGDLS, CDR2 YYNGEE. This CDR3 has 16 residues. The CDR3 protein is CASSVATGISYNEQFF. The CDR3 DNA sequence: TGTGCCAGCAGCGTAGCAACAGGGATATCCTACAATGAGCAGTTCTTC.

This clonotype occurred many times. The chain recombines TRBV2 with TRBJ2-2, with D perhaps matching TRBD1 or TRBD2 (7 bases each). Germline assignment: CDR1 SNHLY and CDR2 FYNNEI. This CDR3 is 13 amino acids long. V lost 8 bases and J lost 3, with 10 bases in between. CDR3 nucleotides: TGTGCCAGCGGGAGGGGGCACACCGGGGAGCTGTTTTTT. Encoded protein: CASGRGHTGELFF.

In this sample, this clonotype turned up many times. The J gene is TRBJ2-7, the V gene TRBV10-3, with TRBD1 matching over 8 bases. The CDR3 spans 15 residues. From germline, CDR1 is ENHRY and CDR2 SYGVKD. The junction had 6 bases not matched to a gene; V was cut back by 5 bases and J by 0 bases. The CDR3 sequence is CAISRDRNFSYEQYF. CDR3 bases: TGTGCCATCAGTCGGGACAGGAACTTCTCCTACGAGCAGTACTTC.

The chain combines TRBV10-3 with TRBJ2-3; 9 nucleotides align to TRBD2. Germline CDR1 and CDR2: ENHRY and SYGVKD. The CDR3 length is 16 residues. V dropped 3 bases and J dropped 3; count of bases not matched to a gene: 7. The CDR3 DNA follows: TGTGCCATCAGTGAATCAACTAGCGGGCTGACAGATACGCAGTATTTT. Amino acids: CAISESTSGLTDTQYF.

Of note for this clonotype: Its ends do not fully match the called genes, so a read error is possible. The chain recombines TRBV20-1 with TRBJ2-1, with no clear D. CDR1 and CDR2 (germline): DFQATT, SNEGSKA (reference sequence). The CDR3 is made up of 15 amino acids. CDR3 in amino acids: CSARVGRVTYSEQFF. The CDR3 nucleotides read TGCAGTGCTAGAGTAGGAAGGGTTACCTACAGTGAGCAGTTCTTC.

This clonotype was recorded a few times. This chain connects TRBV7-9 to TRBJ2-7; 7 bases are shared with TRBD1. The CDR3 is 15 residues long. The V gene end was trimmed by 5 bases and the J gene end by 4 bases; junction bases not matched to a gene: 11. The germline V gene has CDR1 SEHNR and CDR2 FQNEAQ (reference sequence). CDR3 sequence reads: CASSATSEQGYEQYF. CDR3 in DNA: TGTGCCAGCAGCGCAACGAGTGAACAGGGGTACGAGCAGTACTTC.

This sequence joins TRBV28 and TRBJ1-1; D gene ambiguous. CDR1 and CDR2 from the germline V gene are MDHEN and SYDVKM. The CDR3 consists of 13 residues. V lost 6 bases and J lost 5, with 13 bases in between. CDR3 residues: CASRGSARTEAFF. The CDR3 region has the DNA TGTGCCAGCAGGGGCTCCGCCAGGACTGAAGCTTTCTTT.

This clonotype was detected many times. The limits of the CDR3 on the DNA are not certain, so only TCRdb's listed CDR3 is given. V is TRBV7-2 and J is TRBJ2-7; the table calls TRBD1, which could not be checked here. Germline-derived CDR1 and CDR2 are SGHTA and FQGNSA. The CDR3 is 14 amino acids in total, end residues counted. This CDR3 reads CASSLFGQGYEQYF.

This clonotype was counted a few times. This chain links TRBV5-4 with TRBJ1-2; TRBD1 is a possible D gene (5 bases). The germline CDR1 and CDR2 sequences are SGHNT and YYREEE (reference sequence). The CDR3 extends over 15 amino acids. The ends were cut back, 4 bases at V and 4 bases at J, with 17 bases in the middle. The CDR3 nucleotides read TGTGCCAGCAGCCTTCTTCTTGGGACCCCCTATGGCTACACCTTC. This translates into CASSLLLGTPYGYTF.

The chain is built from TRBV5-1 and TRBJ1-4; a weak D match, TRBD1 (5 bases). V lost 0 bases to trimming and J lost 2 bases, with 11 bases between them. Germline V gives CDR1 SGHRS, CDR2 YFSETQ. CDR3 length: 16 amino acids. CDR3 region: CASSLEFQGTNEKLFF. The CDR3 coding sequence is TGCGCCAGCAGCTTGGAATTTCAGGGTACTAATGAAAAACTGTTTTTT.

This clonotype appeared a few times. The chain couples TRBV10-3 to TRBJ1-5; D possibly corresponds to TRBD1 (5 bases). V lost 3 bases and J lost 1, with 7 bases in between. CDR3 length: 14 residues. CDR1 and CDR2 (germline): ENHRY, SYGVKD. For the CDR3, the DNA is TGTGCCATCAGTGACCGGGACAGCAATCAGCCCCAGCATTTT. Translation gives CAISDRDSNQPQHF.

This chain joins TRBV7-3 and TRBJ2-5; TRBD2 matches 10 bases. Judging by the DNA end, TRBJ2-1 fits better; the J call may be wrong. The V gene's germline CDR1 is SGHTA and CDR2 FQGTGA. The CDR3 sequence is 15 residues long. In DNA, the CDR3 is TGTGCCAGCAGCCTAGTAGGGACTAGCGATAATGAGCAGTTCTTC. It is translated as CASSLVGTSDNEQFF.

This clonotype was seen a few times. The V call is TRBV7-8, the J call TRBJ2-5; 13 bases align to TRBD2. This CDR3 has 18 amino acids. Germline-derived CDR1 and CDR2 are SGHVS and FQNEAQ. J was trimmed by 2 bases and V by 5 bases; bases with no gene match: 11. CDR3 sequence reads: CASSPWTSGGFNQETQYF. The CDR3 region has the DNA TGTGCCAGCAGCCCATGGACTAGCGGGGGATTTAATCAAGAGACCCAGTACTTC.

The rearrangement uses TRBV20-1 and TRBJ2-5, with 10 bases lining up with TRBD1. Judging by the DNA end, TRBJ2-7 fits better; the J call may be wrong. Germline assignment: CDR1 DFQATT and CDR2 SNEGSKA (reference sequence). CDR3 length: 14 amino acids. CDR3 coding DNA: TGCAGTGCCCCGGACAGGGGGTTTGGTAGCGAGCAGTACTTC. Residues: CSAPDRGFGSEQYF.

The chain couples TRBV21-1 to TRBJ2-3; the table's D call, TRBD1, has no DNA check behind it. TRBV21-1 is reported as a pseudogene. The CDR3 totals 16 residues. The CDR3, as DNA: TGTGCCAGCAGCCCCCGACAGGGGGCTAGCACAGATACGCAGTATTTT. It codes for CASSPRQGASTDTQYF.

This clonotype was observed a few times. The chain joins TRBV5-1 to TRBJ2-5; TRBD2 agrees at 7 bases. Germline V gene lookup returns CDR1 SGHRS and CDR2 YFSETQ. The CDR3 is made up of 20 amino acids. The J segment lost 4 bases and the V segment lost 4 bases, leaving 25 bases of the junction unmatched. This CDR3 is CASSPGPWAAGLGEGETQYF. The CDR3, as DNA: TGCGCCAGCAGCCCTGGACCTTGGGCAGCAGGACTAGGCGAGGGAGAGACCCAGTACTTC.

This clonotype was counted a single time. One end of the junction fails to match germline, which may point to a read error. V usage is TRBV5-1 and J usage is TRBJ1-1; D is unresolved. In germline, CDR1 is SGHRS, CDR2 YFSETQ. CDR3 size: 15 residues. CDR3 region: CASSLLRSANTEVFF. The DNA of the CDR3 is TGCGCCAGCAGCTTGCTAAGGAGCGCGAACACTGAAGTTTTCTTT.

This clonotype showed up just a few times. The V and J genes are TRBV7-2 and TRBJ2-2; the D gene is possibly TRBD1 (6 bases). The V gene's germline CDR1 is SGHTA and CDR2 FQGNSA. Trimming shortened V by 5 bases and J by 6 bases, and 25 bases separated the two germline ends. The CDR3 contains 18 residues. CDR3 protein: CASSPTVRQVLGAGELFF. As DNA, the CDR3 is TGTGCCAGCAGCCCGACCGTCAGACAGGTCCTCGGGGCCGGGGAGCTGTTTTTT.

This clonotype has more than one count but fewer than ten. J is TRBJ2-3 and V is TRBV6-5; D not resolved. Trimming cost V 0 bases and J 4 bases, with 14 bases left between them. Germline CDR1 is MNHEY and CDR2 is SVGAGI. The CDR3 consists of 16 residues. CDR3 in DNA: TGTGCCAGCAGTTACTCGATAGGAGCGAGCCCAGATACGCAGTATTTT. The encoded protein is CASSYSIGASPDTQYF.

This clonotype has more than one count but fewer than ten. The junction shows a germline mismatch at one end, possibly a read error. The rearrangement links TRBV20-1 to TRBJ2-7, with D perhaps being TRBD1 or TRBD2 (5 bases each). Germline CDR1 is DFQATT and CDR2 is SNEGSKA (reference sequence). CDR3 length equals 11 residues. This chain's CDR3 is CSATTGAVLHF. CDR3 nucleotides: TGCAGTGCTACCACCGGGGCGGTTTTGCACTTC.

The chain combines TRBV3-1 with TRBJ1-1; D possibly corresponds to TRBD1 (5 bases). Germline V gene lookup returns CDR1 LGHDT and CDR2 YNNKEL (reference sequence). V shed 0 bases and J shed 9 bases, with 11 bases lying between them. This CDR3 has 13 residues. Here the CDR3 reads CASSQDPRQQAFF. CDR3 nucleotides: TGTGCCAGCAGCCAAGATCCCCGACAGCAAGCTTTCTTT.

This clonotype was found a few times. The rearrangement uses TRBV6-5 and TRBJ1-4, with 7 bases that match TRBD1. The CDR3 runs to 17 residues. Germline assignment: CDR1 MNHEY and CDR2 SVGAGI. The V gene end was trimmed by 2 bases and the J gene end by 5 bases; junction bases not matched to a gene: 11. The CDR3 DNA reads as TGTGCCAGCAGTTACAGAGCTGGCGACAGGGAGAATGAAAAACTGTTTTTT. Translation gives CASSYRAGDRENEKLFF.

This chain links TRBV12-3 or TRBV12-4 with TRBJ1-2; the D is unclear. The CDR3 contains 13 residues. Trimming stripped 5 bases from V and 8 bases from J, with 15 bases between. The CDR3 DNA sequence: TGTGCCAGCAGTCTAAGGCAGAAGGGCGGCTACACCTTC. Protein product: CASSLRQKGGYTF.